The entry below describes one T cell receptor beta chain. Its target is unknown. The sample originates from a study of blood T cells in healthy people across ages. Study-wide results and limits: A strong correlation was seen between TCR beta diversity and naive T cell percentage.

Next came a second PCR, run for about 7 to 12 cycles, which used a sample-barcoded 5' primer along with a J-beta primer mix. TCRdb reanalysed the 5' RACE reads using MiXCR and keeps one entry per CDR3 protein. The sample records about 1.5 million distinct CDR3 sequences, around 42% being singletons. There are 13 residues in the CDR3. Per germline, CDR1 LNHDA and CDR2 SQIVND (reference sequence). V was trimmed by 8 bases and J by 5 bases, leaving 13 bases between them. The specimen was blood. The chain couples TRBV19 to TRBJ1-5; D not resolved. This sequence originates from a young woman in good health. The CDR3 nucleotides read TGTGCCAGTGCTTGGAGTTGGCATCAGCCCCAGCATTTT. This codes for CASAWSWHQPQHF.